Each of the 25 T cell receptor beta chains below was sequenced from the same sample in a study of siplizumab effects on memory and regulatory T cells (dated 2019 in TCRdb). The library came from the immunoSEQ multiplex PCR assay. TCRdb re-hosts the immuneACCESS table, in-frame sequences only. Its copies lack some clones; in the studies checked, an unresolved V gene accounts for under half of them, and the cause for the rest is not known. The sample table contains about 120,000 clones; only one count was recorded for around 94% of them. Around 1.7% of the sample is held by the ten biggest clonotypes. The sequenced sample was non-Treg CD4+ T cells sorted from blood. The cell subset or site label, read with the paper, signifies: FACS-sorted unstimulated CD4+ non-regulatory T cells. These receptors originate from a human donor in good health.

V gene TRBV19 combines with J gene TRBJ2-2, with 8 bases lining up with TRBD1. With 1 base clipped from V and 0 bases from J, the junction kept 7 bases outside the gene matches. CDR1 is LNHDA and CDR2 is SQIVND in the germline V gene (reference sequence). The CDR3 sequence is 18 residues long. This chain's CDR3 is CASSIVSRGPTNTGELFF. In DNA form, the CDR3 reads TGTGCCAGTAGTATAGTATCCAGGGGGCCTACGAACACCGGGGAGCTGTTTTTT.

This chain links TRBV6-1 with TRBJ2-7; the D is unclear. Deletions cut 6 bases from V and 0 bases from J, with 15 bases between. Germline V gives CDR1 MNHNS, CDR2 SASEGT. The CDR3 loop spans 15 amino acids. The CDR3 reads CASSSGTVSSYEQYF. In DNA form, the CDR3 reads TGTGCCAGCAGCTCAGGTACGGTTAGCTCCTACGAGCAGTACTTC.

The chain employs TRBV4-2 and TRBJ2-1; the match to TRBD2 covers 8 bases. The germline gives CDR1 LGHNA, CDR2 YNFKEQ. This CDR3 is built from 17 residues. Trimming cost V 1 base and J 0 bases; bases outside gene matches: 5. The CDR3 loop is CASSQVSAGASYNEQFF. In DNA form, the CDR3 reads TGTGCCAGCAGCCAAGTGTCAGCGGGGGCCTCCTACAATGAGCAGTTCTTC.

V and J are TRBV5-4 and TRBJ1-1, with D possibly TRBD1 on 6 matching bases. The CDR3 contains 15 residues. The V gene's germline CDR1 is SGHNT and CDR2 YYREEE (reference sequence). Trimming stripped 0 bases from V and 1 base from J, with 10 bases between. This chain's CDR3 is CASSLEGEGNTEAFF. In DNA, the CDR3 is TGTGCCAGCAGCTTGGAGGGGGAAGGGAACACTGAAGCTTTCTTT.

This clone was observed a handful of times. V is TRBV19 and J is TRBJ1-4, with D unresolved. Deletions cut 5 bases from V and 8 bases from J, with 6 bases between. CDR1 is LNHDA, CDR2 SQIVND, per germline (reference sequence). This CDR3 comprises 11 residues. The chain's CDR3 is CASSVGEKLFF. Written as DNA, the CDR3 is TGTGCCAGTAGTGTCGGGGAAAAACTGTTTTTT. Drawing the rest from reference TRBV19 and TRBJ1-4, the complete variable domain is DGGITQSPKYLFRKEGQNVTLSCEQNLNHDAMYWYRQDPGQGLRLIYYSQIVNDFQKGDIAEGYSVSREKKESFPLTVTSAQKNPTAFYLCASSVGEKLFFGSGTQLSVL.

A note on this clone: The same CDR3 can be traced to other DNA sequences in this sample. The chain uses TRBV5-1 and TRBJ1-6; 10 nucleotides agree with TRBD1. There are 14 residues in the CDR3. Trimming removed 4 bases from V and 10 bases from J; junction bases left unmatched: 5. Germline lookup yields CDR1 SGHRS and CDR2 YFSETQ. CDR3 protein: CASSLGQGDSPLHF. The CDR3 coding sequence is TGCGCCAGCAGCCTCGGACAGGGGGACTCACCCCTCCACTTT.

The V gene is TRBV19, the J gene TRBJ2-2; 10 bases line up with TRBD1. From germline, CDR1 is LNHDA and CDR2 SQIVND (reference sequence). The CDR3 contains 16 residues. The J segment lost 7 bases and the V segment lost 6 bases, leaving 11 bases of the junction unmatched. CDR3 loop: CASRNRQGARSGELFF. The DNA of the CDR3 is TGTGCCAGTAGAAATCGACAGGGGGCTCGAAGCGGGGAGCTGTTTTTT. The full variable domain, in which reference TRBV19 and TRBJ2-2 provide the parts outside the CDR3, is DGGITQSPKYLFRKEGQNVTLSCEQNLNHDAMYWYRQDPGQGLRLIYYSQIVNDFQKGDIAEGYSVSREKKESFPLTVTSAQKNPTAFYLCASRNRQGARSGELFFGEGSRLTVL.

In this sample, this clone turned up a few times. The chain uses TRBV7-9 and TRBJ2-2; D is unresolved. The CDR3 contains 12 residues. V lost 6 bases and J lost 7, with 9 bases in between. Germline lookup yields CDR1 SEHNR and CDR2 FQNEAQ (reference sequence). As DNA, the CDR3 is TGTGCCAGCAGTCACTACCTCGGGGAGCTGTTTTTT. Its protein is CASSHYLGELFF.

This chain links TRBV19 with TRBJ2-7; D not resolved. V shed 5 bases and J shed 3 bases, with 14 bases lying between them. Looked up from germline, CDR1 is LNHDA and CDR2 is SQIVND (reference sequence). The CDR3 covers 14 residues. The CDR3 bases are TGTGCCAGTAGTGACCCCGGGTCCCACTACGAGCAGTACTTC. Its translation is CASSDPGSHYEQYF.

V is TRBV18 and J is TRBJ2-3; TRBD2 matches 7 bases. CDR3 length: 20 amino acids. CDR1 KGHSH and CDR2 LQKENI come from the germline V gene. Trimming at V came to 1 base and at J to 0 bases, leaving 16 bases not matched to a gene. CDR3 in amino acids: CASSPLPPRSSGASTDTQYF. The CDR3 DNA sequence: TGTGCCAGCTCACCACTCCCTCCTAGGTCCAGCGGGGCTAGCACAGATACGCAGTATTTT.

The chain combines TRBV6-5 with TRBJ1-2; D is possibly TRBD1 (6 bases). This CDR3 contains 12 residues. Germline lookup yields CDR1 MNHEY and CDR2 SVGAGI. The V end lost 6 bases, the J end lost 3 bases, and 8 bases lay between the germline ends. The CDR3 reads CASSWTDYGYTF. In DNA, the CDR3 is TGTGCCAGCAGCTGGACAGACTATGGCTACACCTTC.

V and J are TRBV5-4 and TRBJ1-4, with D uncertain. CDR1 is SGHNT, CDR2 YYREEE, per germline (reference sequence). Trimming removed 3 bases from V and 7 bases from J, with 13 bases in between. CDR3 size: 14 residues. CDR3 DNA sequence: TGTGCCAGCAGCTCTGCAGGAAGGAGTGAAAAACTGTTTTTT. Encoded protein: CASSSAGRSEKLFF.

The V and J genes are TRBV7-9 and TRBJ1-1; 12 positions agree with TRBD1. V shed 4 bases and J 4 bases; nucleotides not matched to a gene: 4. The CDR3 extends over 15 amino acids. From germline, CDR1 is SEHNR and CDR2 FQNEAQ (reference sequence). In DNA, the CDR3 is TGTGCCAGCAGCTCGGGACAGGGGGCGAGCACTGAAGCTTTCTTT. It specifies CASSSGQGASTEAFF.

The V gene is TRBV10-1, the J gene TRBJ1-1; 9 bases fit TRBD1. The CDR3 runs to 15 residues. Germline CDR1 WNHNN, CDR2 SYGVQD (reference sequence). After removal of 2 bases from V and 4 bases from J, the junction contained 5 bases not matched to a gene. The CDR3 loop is CASSEAGTGPTEAFF. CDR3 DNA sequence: TGCGCCAGCAGTGAGGCCGGGACAGGGCCCACTGAAGCTTTCTTT.

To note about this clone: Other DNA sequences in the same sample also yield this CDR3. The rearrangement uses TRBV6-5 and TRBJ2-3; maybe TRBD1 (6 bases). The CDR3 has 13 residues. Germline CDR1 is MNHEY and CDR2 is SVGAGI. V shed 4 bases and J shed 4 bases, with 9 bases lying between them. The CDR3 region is CASSLQGPDTQYF. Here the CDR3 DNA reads TGTGCCAGCAGTTTACAGGGTCCAGATACGCAGTATTTT.

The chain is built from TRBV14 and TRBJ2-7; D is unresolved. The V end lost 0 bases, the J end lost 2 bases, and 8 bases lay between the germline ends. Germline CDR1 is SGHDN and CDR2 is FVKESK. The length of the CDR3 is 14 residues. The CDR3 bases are TGTGCCAGCAGCCAAGATAGGCTCCCCTACGAGCAGTACTTC. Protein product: CASSQDRLPYEQYF.

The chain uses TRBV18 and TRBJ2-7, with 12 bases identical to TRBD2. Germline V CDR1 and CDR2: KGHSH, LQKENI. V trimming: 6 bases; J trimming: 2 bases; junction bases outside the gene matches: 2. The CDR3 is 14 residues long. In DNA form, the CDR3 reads TGTGCCAGCTCCCGGACTAGCGGGACCTACGAGCAGTACTTC. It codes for CASSRTSGTYEQYF. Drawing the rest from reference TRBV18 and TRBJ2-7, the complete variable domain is NAGVMQNPRHLVRRRGQEARLRCSPMKGHSHVYWYRQLPEEGLKFMVYLQKENIIDESGMPKERFSAEFPKEGPSILRIQQVVRGDSAAYFCASSRTSGTYEQYFGPGTRLTVT.

The DNA for the CDR3 is TGTGCCAGCTCACCACCTCCCGGGGCGATGGATCAGCCCCAGCATTTT. Translation gives CASSPPPGAMDQPQHF. The chain is built from TRBV18 and TRBJ1-5, with D possibly TRBD1 on 5 matching bases. CDR1 and CDR2 (germline): KGHSH, LQKENI. This CDR3 contains 16 residues. V was cut by 0 bases and J by 5 bases, with 14 bases left in between.

The CDR3 DNA sequence: TGTGCCAGCAGCTTAGCGCAGGACAGGGGGAGTGGGGCCAACGTCCTGACTTTC. It translates to CASSLAQDRGSGANVLTF. The chain joins TRBV7-2 to TRBJ2-6; 10 bases map to TRBD1. The V segment lost 0 bases and the J segment 3 bases; nucleotides outside the gene matches: 5. There are 18 residues in the CDR3. Germline V lookup: CDR1 SGHTA, CDR2 FQGNSA. Full variable domain (outside the CDR3, taken from reference TRBV7-2 and TRBJ2-6): GAGVSQSPSNKVTEKGKDVELRCDPISGHTALYWYRQSLGQGLEFLIYFQGNSAPDKSGLPSDRFSAERTGGSVSTLTIQRTQQEDSAVYLCASSLAQDRGSGANVLTFGAGSRLTVL.

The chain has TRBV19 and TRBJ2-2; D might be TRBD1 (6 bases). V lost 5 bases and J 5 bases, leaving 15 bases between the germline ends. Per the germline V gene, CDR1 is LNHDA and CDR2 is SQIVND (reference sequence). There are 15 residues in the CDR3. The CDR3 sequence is CASSSPGHTTGELFF. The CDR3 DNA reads TGTGCCAGTAGTTCACCGGGACACACGACCGGGGAGCTGTTTTTT. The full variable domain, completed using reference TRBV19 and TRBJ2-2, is DGGITQSPKYLFRKEGQNVTLSCEQNLNHDAMYWYRQDPGQGLRLIYYSQIVNDFQKGDIAEGYSVSREKKESFPLTVTSAQKNPTAFYLCASSSPGHTTGELFFGEGSRLTVL.

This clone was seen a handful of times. The CDR3: CASSAQVNTEAFF. The CDR3 DNA reads as TGTGCCAGCAGTGCACAGGTTAACACTGAAGCTTTCTTT. This chain links TRBV9 with TRBJ1-1; weak D call: TRBD1 (5 bases). The CDR3 is 13 residues long. CDR1 is SGDLS, CDR2 YYNGEE, per germline. Trimming removed 5 bases from V and 2 bases from J, with 10 bases in between.

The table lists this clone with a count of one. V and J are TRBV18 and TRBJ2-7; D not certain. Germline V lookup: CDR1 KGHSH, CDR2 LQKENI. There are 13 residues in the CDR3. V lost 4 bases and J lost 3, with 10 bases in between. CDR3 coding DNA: TGTGCCAGCTCACAGGAGTTCCTCTACGAGCAGTACTTC. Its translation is CASSQEFLYEQYF.

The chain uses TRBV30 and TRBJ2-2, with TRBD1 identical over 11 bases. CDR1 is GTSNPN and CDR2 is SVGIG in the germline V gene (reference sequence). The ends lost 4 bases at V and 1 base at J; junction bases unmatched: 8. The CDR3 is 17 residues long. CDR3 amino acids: CAWTGTGGTLNTGELFF. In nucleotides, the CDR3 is TGTGCCTGGACCGGGACAGGGGGTACCCTGAACACCGGGGAGCTGTTTTTT.

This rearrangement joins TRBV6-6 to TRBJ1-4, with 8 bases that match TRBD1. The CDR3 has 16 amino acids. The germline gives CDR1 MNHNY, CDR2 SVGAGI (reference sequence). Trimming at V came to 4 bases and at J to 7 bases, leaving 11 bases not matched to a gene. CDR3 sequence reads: CASSLGTGRGSEKLFF. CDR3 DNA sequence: TGTGCCAGCAGTTTAGGGACAGGCCGCGGCTCTGAAAAACTGTTTTTT.

The CDR3: CASSVQQGGETQYF. In DNA form, the CDR3 reads TGTGCCAGCAGCGTACAACAGGGGGGGGAGACCCAGTACTTC. V gene TRBV11-2 combines with J gene TRBJ2-5; perhaps TRBD1 as D (8 bases). The CDR3 totals 14 residues. The V and J ends lost 5 bases and 5 bases respectively, with 15 bases between them. Per germline, CDR1 SGHAT and CDR2 FQNNGV.